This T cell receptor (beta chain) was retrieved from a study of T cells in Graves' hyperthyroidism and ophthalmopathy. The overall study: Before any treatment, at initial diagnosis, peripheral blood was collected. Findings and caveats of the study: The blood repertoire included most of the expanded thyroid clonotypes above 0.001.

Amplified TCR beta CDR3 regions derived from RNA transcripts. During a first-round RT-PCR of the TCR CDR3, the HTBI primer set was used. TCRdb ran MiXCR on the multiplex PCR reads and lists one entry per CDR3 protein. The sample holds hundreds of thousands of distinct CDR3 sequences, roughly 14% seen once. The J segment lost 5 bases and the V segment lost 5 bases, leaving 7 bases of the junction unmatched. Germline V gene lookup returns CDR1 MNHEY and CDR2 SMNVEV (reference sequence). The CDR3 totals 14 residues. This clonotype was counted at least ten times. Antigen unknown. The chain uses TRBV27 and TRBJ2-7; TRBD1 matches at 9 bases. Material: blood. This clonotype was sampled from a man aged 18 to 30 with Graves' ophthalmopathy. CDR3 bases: TGTGCCAGCAGTCCGGGACAGGGATGGAACGAGCAGTACTTC. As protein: CASSPGQGWNEQYF.